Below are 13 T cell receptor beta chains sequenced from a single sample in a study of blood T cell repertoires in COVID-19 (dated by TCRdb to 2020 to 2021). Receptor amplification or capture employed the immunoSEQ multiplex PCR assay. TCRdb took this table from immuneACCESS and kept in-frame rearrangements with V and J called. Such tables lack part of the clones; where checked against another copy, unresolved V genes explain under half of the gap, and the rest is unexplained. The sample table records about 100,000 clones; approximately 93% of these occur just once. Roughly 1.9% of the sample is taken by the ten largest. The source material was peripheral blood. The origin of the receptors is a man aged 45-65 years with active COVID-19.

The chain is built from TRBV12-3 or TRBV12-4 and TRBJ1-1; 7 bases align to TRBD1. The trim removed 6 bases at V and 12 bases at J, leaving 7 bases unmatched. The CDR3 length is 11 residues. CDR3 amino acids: CASSPGTVTFF. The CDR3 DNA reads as TGTGCCAGCAGCCCCGGGACAGTGACTTTCTTT.

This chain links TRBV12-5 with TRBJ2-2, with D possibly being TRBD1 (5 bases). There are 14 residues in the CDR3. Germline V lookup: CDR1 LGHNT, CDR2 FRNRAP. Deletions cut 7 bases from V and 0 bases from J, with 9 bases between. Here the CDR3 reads CASAHRTNTGELFF. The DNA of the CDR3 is TGTGCTAGTGCCCACAGGACGAACACCGGGGAGCTGTTTTTT.

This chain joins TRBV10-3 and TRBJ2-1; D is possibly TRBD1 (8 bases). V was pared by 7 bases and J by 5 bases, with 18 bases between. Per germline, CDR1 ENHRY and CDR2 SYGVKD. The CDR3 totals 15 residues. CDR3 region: CAIKGRGQADNEQFF. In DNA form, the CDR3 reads TGTGCCATCAAGGGGAGGGGACAGGCTGACAATGAGCAGTTCTTC.

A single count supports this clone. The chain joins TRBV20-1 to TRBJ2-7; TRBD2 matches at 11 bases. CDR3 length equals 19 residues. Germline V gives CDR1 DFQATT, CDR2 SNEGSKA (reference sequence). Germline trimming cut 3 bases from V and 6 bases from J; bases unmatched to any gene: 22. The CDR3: CSASRGEVLAGGKSGEQYF. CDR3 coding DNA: TGCAGTGCTAGTAGAGGGGAGGTTCTAGCGGGGGGAAAGTCGGGCGAGCAGTACTTC.

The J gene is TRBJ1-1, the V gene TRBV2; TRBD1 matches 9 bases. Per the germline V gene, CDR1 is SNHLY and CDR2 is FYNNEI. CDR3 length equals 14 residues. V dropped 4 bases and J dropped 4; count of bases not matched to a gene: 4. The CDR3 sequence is CASSGQGGATEAFF. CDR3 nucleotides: TGTGCCAGCAGTGGACAGGGGGGAGCCACTGAAGCTTTCTTT.

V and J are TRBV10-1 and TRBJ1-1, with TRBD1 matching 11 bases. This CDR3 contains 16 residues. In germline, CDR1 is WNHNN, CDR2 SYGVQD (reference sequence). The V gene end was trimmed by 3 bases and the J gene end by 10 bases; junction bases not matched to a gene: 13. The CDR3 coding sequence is TGCGCCAGCAGTGAATCAGCCGGGACAGGGGGTCAAGGAGCTTTCTTT. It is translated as CASSESAGTGGQGAFF.

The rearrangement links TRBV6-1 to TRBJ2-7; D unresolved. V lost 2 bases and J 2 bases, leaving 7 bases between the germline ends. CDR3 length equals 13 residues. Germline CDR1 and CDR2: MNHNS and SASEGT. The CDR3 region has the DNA TGTGCCAGCAGTGAACTAGGTCCCTACGAGCAGTACGTC. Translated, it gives CASSELGPYEQYV.

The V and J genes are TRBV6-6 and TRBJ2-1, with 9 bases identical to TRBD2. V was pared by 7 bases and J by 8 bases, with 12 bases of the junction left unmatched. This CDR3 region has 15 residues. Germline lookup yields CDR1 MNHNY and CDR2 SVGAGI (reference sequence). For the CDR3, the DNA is TGTGCCAGCACCATTTATAGCGGGGGCGGGGATGAGCAGTTCTTC. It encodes CASTIYSGGGDEQFF.

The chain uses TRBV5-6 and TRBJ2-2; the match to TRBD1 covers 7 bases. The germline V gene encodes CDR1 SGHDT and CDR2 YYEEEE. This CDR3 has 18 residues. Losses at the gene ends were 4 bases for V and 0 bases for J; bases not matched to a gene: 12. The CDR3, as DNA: TGTGCCAGCAGCGCCACACAGGGGCCACGAACGAACACCGGGGAGCTGTTTTTT. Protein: CASSATQGPRTNTGELFF.

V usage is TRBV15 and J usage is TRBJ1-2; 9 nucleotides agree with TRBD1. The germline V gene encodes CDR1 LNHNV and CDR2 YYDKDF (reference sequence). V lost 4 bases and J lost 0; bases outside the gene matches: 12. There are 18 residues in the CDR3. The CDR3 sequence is CATSTEWGQGLANYGYTF. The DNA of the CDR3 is TGTGCCACCAGCACTGAGTGGGGACAGGGCTTGGCTAACTATGGCTACACCTTC.

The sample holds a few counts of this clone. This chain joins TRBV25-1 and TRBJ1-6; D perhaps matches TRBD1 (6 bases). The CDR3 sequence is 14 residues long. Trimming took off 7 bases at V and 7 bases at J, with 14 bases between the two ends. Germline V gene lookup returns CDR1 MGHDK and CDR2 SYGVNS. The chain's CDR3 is CASNQQGANSPLHF. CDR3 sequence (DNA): TGTGCCAGCAACCAACAGGGTGCGAATTCACCCCTCCACTTT.

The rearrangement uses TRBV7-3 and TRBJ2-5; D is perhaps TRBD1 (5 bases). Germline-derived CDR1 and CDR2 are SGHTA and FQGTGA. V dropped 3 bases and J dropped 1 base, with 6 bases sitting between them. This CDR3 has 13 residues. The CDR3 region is CASSFGAQETQYF. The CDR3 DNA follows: TGTGCCAGCAGCTTTGGGGCCCAAGAGACCCAGTACTTC.

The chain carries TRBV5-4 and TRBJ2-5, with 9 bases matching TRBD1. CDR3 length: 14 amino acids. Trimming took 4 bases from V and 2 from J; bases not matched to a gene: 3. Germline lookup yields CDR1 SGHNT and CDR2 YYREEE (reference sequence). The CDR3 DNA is TGTGCCAGCAGCCGGGGACAGGGTCAAGAGACCCAGTACTTC. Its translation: CASSRGQGQETQYF.